This TCR beta chain was profiled in a study of blood T cell repertoires in COVID-19. Study at large: T cells, B-cell-depleted T cells, or PBMCs supplied cDNA or gDNA.

One Seattle source followed patients from active infection through their disease course. As handled by the study authors: Reference gene primer amplification gave nucleated cell count estimates. Produced via immunoSEQ multiplex PCR; TCRdb's table is partial and in-frame only. D and trimming were read from the DNA, whereas the V and J calls and clone size are those reported in that table. Of 150,000 to 200,000 clones listed, roughly 82% were seen once; the top ten hold around 8%. V lost 6 bases, J lost 5 bases, and 12 bases lay in between. Germline V gene sequence: CDR1 LNHDA, CDR2 SQIVND (reference sequence). The CDR3 contains 13 residues.

Sequencing used peripheral blood. The rearrangement joins TRBV19 to TRBJ2-3; tentative D call: TRBD1 (6 bases). This receptor was identified in a woman aged 55-70 years with COVID-19, enrolled during active disease. The CDR3 reads CASSPTGRDTQYF. The CDR3 region has the DNA TGTGCCAGTAGCCCTACAGGGAGAGATACGCAGTATTTT.